Reported below is one T cell receptor beta chain. This sample also contains other DNA sequences that code for the same CDR3. This record belongs to a study of control samples from healthy donors and cancer patients. The V gene's germline CDR1 is LGHNA and CDR2 YNFKEQ. V shed 1 base and J shed 2 bases, with 6 bases lying between them. The CDR3 sequence is 13 residues long. Profiled with immunoSEQ multiplex PCR; TCRdb holds only in-frame clones, not every one. Found here are 150,000 or so clones, around 96% of them singletons; the top ten hold about 5.6%. The sequencing sample was made of blood. The TCR comes from a man aged 35 to 55 in good health. The J gene is TRBJ2-7, the V gene TRBV4-2; TRBD2 is a possible D gene (6 bases). The CDR3 reads CASSQGGTYEQYF. The DNA for the CDR3 is TGTGCCAGCAGCCAAGGCGGGACCTACGAGCAGTACTTC.